This T cell receptor beta chain was sequenced for a study of identical twins. Study results and caveats: Fewer insertions were carried by abundant cord blood beta clonotypes, but none was seen in memory repertoires. Twin sharing of out-of-frame TCR alpha was underestimated by models in monozygotic pairs.

The CDR3 runs 14 residues. Trimming shortened V by 7 bases and J by 2 bases, and 12 bases separated the two germline ends. Germline values: CDR1 MNHNS, CDR2 SASEGT. Unique molecular identifiers were present on cDNA, and template switching added a universal primer site. TCRdb re-analysed the 5' RACE reads in MiXCR, keeping a single row per CDR3 protein. The sample lists about 150,000 distinct CDR3 sequences, approximately 4% seen once, with around 8.1% in the top ten. Note on this clonotype: Its antigen is undetermined.

The sequencing input was memory T cells sorted from blood. The TCR was taken from a man younger than 35 in good health. The chain couples TRBV6-1 to TRBJ2-1, with D unclear. Here the CDR3 DNA reads TGTGCCAGCACTCTTAGCAACCCCTACAATGAGCAGTTCTTC. Amino acids: CASTLSNPYNEQFF.